The 32 T cell receptor beta chains given below trace back to one sample, sequenced in a study of control samples from healthy donors and cancer patients. The protocol was immunoSEQ multiplex PCR, while the TCRdb copy is restricted to in-frame clones and leaves out a portion. Of 110,000 or so clones listed, 70% to 85% are singletons. What was sequenced was blood. Receptor source: a man aged 18 to 30 in good health.

The genes are TRBV24-1 and TRBJ2-1; tentatively, D is TRBD1 (7 bases). CDR3 length: 13 residues. Trimming took 9 bases from V and 5 from J, leaving 13 bases between them. Germline loops: CDR1 KGHDR, CDR2 SFDVKD. In DNA form, the CDR3 reads TGTGCCACCGGGGGGACAGCCGACAATGAGCAGTTCTTC. Protein product: CATGGTADNEQFF.

This clone showed up just a few times. The rearrangement uses TRBV5-4 and TRBJ1-1, with a tentative D call TRBD1 (5 bases). Germline-derived CDR1 and CDR2 are SGHNT and YYREEE (reference sequence). This CDR3 is built from 13 residues. Trimming stripped 7 bases from V and 6 bases from J, with 16 bases between. The CDR3 is CASSRGGDPEAFF. CDR3 in DNA: TGTGCCAGCTCACGCGGGGGGGATCCTGAAGCTTTCTTT.

This rearrangement joins TRBV7-9 to TRBJ2-3, with 8 bases lining up with TRBD1. The CDR3 extends over 15 amino acids. Germline assignment: CDR1 SEHNR and CDR2 FQNEAQ (reference sequence). The V and J ends lost 6 bases and 6 bases, in that order; junction bases with no gene match: 11. The CDR3 here is CASSSRGREFDTQYF. The DNA of the CDR3 is TGTGCCAGCAGTTCCAGGGGGCGTGAGTTTGATACGCAGTATTTT. Looking up the rest from reference TRBV7-9 and TRBJ2-3 gives the full variable domain: DTGVSQNPRHKITKRGQNVTFRCDPISEHNRLYWYRQTLGQGPEFLTYFQNEAQLEKSRLLSDRFSAERPKGSFSTLEIQRTEQGDSAMYLCASSSRGREFDTQYFGPGTRLTVL.

This chain uses TRBV4-1 with TRBJ2-3; no reliable D call. Germline CDR1 reads MGHRA; CDR2 reads YSYEKL. The CDR3 sequence is 16 residues long. Trimming stripped 0 bases from V and 7 bases from J, with 17 bases between. CDR3 nucleotides: TGCGCCAGCAGCCAAGATCTCACCTACTCAATGCATACGCAGTATTTT. Protein sequence: CASSQDLTYSMHTQYF.

The V and J genes are TRBV2 and TRBJ1-4; D call uncertain. V lost 6 bases and J 8 bases, leaving 19 bases between the germline ends. Germline V lookup: CDR1 SNHLY, CDR2 FYNNEI. This CDR3 spans 15 amino acids. The CDR3 DNA sequence: TGTGCCAGCAGCCAACTAAAACCCCTGGGGGAAAAACTGTTTTTT. Protein product: CASSQLKPLGEKLFF.

The CDR3 DNA sequence: TGTGCCAGCAGCCCTAAGGACAGGGGGCATGGAGAAGCTTTCTTT. Amino acids: CASSPKDRGHGEAFF. The chain joins TRBV5-4 to TRBJ1-1, with 11 nucleotides matching TRBD1. The CDR3 has 15 residues. V dropped 4 bases and J dropped 8; count of bases not matched to a gene: 10. Germline V CDR1 and CDR2: SGHNT, YYREEE (reference sequence).

The V call is TRBV7-6, the J call TRBJ2-2; possibly TRBD1 for D (6 bases). The V and J ends lost 2 bases and 4 bases respectively, with 11 bases between them. The CDR3 sequence is 15 residues long. The V gene's germline CDR1 is SGHVS and CDR2 FNYEAQ. The CDR3 DNA sequence: TGTGCCAGCAGCTTATTTCAGGGGAGCACCGGGGAGCTGTTTTTT. It codes for CASSLFQGSTGELFF.

This clone was counted only a few times. The chain is built from TRBV19 and TRBJ2-5; D perhaps matches TRBD2 (6 bases). The CDR3 length is 15 residues. The V end lost 6 bases, the J end lost 4 bases, and 18 bases lay between the germline ends. Germline CDR1 reads LNHDA; CDR2 reads SQIVND (reference sequence). CDR3 DNA: TGTGCCAGTAGGCGGGCCCCGGAGGGCCGAGAGACCCAGTACTTC. It specifies CASRRAPEGRETQYF.

The chain joins TRBV9 to TRBJ1-1; D ambiguous. V dropped 0 bases and J dropped 6 bases, with 9 bases sitting between them. Germline CDR1 is SGDLS and CDR2 is YYNGEE. The CDR3 runs to 13 residues. The CDR3 loop is CASSVVVGSEAFF. The CDR3 nucleotides are TGTGCCAGCAGCGTAGTGGTCGGATCTGAAGCTTTCTTT.

V and J are TRBV5-6 and TRBJ2-7; 13 bases agree with TRBD2. CDR1 is SGHDT and CDR2 is YYEEEE in the germline V gene. This CDR3 region has 18 residues. The trim removed 4 bases at V and 4 bases at J, leaving 14 bases unmatched. As DNA, the CDR3 is TGTGCCAGCAGCCCCCCGGGACTAGCGGGGCGAGGGGGGTACGAGCAGTACGTC. It is translated as CASSPPGLAGRGGYEQYV.

Concerning this clone: Sequence at one end of the junction differs from germline and may be a read error. The rearrangement joins TRBV7-7 to TRBJ2-5; D is undetermined. The CDR3 sequence is 14 residues long. Germline V lookup: CDR1 SSHAT, CDR2 FNYEAQ (reference sequence). The CDR3 loop reads CASSRYERQETQYF. The CDR3 bases are TGTGCTAGCAGCCGGTATGAGAGGCAAGAGACCCAGTACTTC. Using reference TRBV7-7 and TRBJ2-5 for the parts outside the CDR3, the full variable domain is GAGVSQSPRYKVTKRGQDVTLRCDPISSHATLYWYQQALGQGPEFLTYFNYEAQPDKSGLPSDRFSAERPEGSISTLTIQRTEQRDSAMYRCASSRYERQETQYFGPGTRLLVL.

The genes are TRBV19 and TRBJ1-1, with TRBD1 as a possible D gene (5 bases). Trimming stripped 2 bases from V and 6 bases from J, with 16 bases between. Germline loops: CDR1 LNHDA, CDR2 SQIVND (reference sequence). The CDR3 loop spans 15 amino acids. CDR3 protein: CASSIQGGVGAEAFF. As DNA, the CDR3 is TGTGCCAGTAGTATACAGGGAGGGGTAGGCGCTGAAGCTTTCTTT.

This chain connects TRBV5-1 to TRBJ1-6, with D unresolved. V was clipped by 0 bases and J by 8 bases, with 12 bases between them. In germline, CDR1 is SGHRS, CDR2 YFSETQ. This CDR3 contains 15 residues. The CDR3: CASSLEGLKDSPLHF. For the CDR3, the DNA is TGCGCCAGCAGCTTGGAAGGGCTGAAGGATTCACCCCTCCACTTT.

This chain connects TRBV28 to TRBJ1-3; no definite D call. The CDR3 is 13 amino acids. V was cut by 8 bases and J by 4 bases, with 12 bases left in between. The germline V gene has CDR1 MDHEN and CDR2 SYDVKM. CDR3 DNA sequence: TGTGCCAGCGCCGTTGATAGGGGAAACACCATATATTTT. It specifies CASAVDRGNTIYF.

CDR3 region: CASSLLGSGSETQYF. The CDR3 nucleotides are TGCGCCAGCAGCTTGTTGGGGTCTGGGTCCGAGACCCAGTACTTC. The chain has TRBV5-1 and TRBJ2-5, with D unresolved. Germline values: CDR1 SGHRS, CDR2 YFSETQ. V shed 1 base and J shed 5 bases, with 15 bases lying between them. The CDR3 consists of 15 residues.

The V call is TRBV20-1, the J call TRBJ1-1, with D hard to call. Between the trimmed V and J ends, which lost 7 bases and 4 bases, there was a span of 10 bases. This CDR3 comprises 11 residues. The germline V gene has CDR1 DFQATT and CDR2 SNEGSKA (reference sequence). CDR3 in amino acids: CSVGRFTEAFF. Here the CDR3 DNA reads TGCAGTGTTGGGCGCTTCACTGAAGCTTTCTTT.

The chain joins TRBV30 to TRBJ2-1; no definite D call. The CDR3 is 10 residues long. Trimming removed 2 bases at V and 9 bases at J, with 5 bases between. From germline, CDR1 is GTSNPN and CDR2 SVGIG (reference sequence). CDR3: CAWSKIEQFF. The DNA of the CDR3 is TGTGCCTGGAGTAAAATTGAGCAGTTCTTC.

The chain is built from TRBV12-3 or TRBV12-4 and TRBJ2-1; D unresolved. V was pared by 1 base and J by 7 bases, with 5 bases between. The CDR3 is made up of 12 amino acids. The CDR3 sequence: CASSLVGNEQFF. Here the CDR3 DNA reads TGTGCCAGCAGTTTAGTAGGGAATGAGCAGTTCTTC.

This chain uses TRBV5-5 with TRBJ2-3, with 8 bases identical to TRBD1. Germline trimming cut 4 bases from V and 5 bases from J; bases unmatched to any gene: 9. The CDR3 runs 15 residues. Germline CDR1 SGHKS, CDR2 YYEKEE (reference sequence). The CDR3 protein is CASSRDRGSRDTQYF. The CDR3 DNA reads TGTGCCAGCAGCCGAGACAGGGGAAGTAGAGATACGCAGTATTTT.

The chain recombines TRBV28 with TRBJ2-7; maybe TRBD2 (6 bases). V lost 7 bases to trimming and J lost 6 bases, with 25 bases between them. The CDR3 is 16 residues long. CDR1 MDHEN and CDR2 SYDVKM come from the germline V gene. The DNA for the CDR3 is TGTGCCAGCATTCAGCGGACGGGACTCTGGGCGGGCGAGCAGTACTTC. Translation gives CASIQRTGLWAGEQYF.

This CDR3 reads CASSRDREYQPQHF. The CDR3, as DNA: TGTGCCAGCAGCCGGGACAGGGAGTATCAGCCCCAGCATTTT. The genes are TRBV7-8 and TRBJ1-5; TRBD1 aligns across 9 bases. V was clipped by 5 bases and J by 5 bases; unmatched bases: 4. The CDR3 runs to 14 residues. Per the germline V gene, CDR1 is SGHVS and CDR2 is FQNEAQ.

This rearrangement joins TRBV5-5 to TRBJ2-1, with D tentatively TRBD1 (6 bases). Per germline, CDR1 SGHKS and CDR2 YYEKEE (reference sequence). Between the trimmed V and J ends, which lost 2 bases and 7 bases, there was a span of 16 bases. The CDR3 is 15 residues long. CDR3 sequence (DNA): TGTGCCAGCAGCTTTCAGTCAGGGGAAGGGAATGAGCAGTTCTTC. Its protein is CASSFQSGEGNEQFF.

The V gene is TRBV9, the J gene TRBJ2-2; 10 positions match TRBD2. This CDR3 spans 19 amino acids. CDR1 SGDLS and CDR2 YYNGEE come from the germline V gene. V was clipped by 0 bases and J by 2 bases; unmatched bases: 10. CDR3 sequence (DNA): TGTGCCAGCAGCGTAGCAAGGGTAGTAGCGGGGGGAAACACCGGGGAGCTGTTTTTT. Encoded protein: CASSVARVVAGGNTGELFF.

The chain couples TRBV19 to TRBJ2-3; TRBD1 might be the D (6 bases). CDR3 length equals 15 residues. CDR1 is LNHDA and CDR2 is SQIVND in the germline V gene (reference sequence). V gave up 5 bases and J gave up 2 bases, with 14 bases separating them. CDR3: CASSFGTLTTDTQYF. CDR3 in DNA: TGTGCCAGTAGTTTTGGGACACTAACCACAGATACGCAGTATTTT.

The chain recombines TRBV5-4 with TRBJ1-1; D may be TRBD1 (5 bases). Trimming removed 1 base from V and 0 bases from J, with 13 bases in between. The CDR3 extends over 16 amino acids. CDR1 is SGHNT and CDR2 is YYREEE in the germline V gene (reference sequence). The CDR3 DNA reads as TGTGCCAGCAGCTTGACCCCGGGACCGATGAACACTGAAGCTTTCTTT. This translates into CASSLTPGPMNTEAFF.

The rearrangement uses TRBV6-5 and TRBJ1-6; possibly TRBD1 for D (5 bases). The ends were cut back, 0 bases at V and 10 bases at J, with 16 bases in the middle. Germline V lookup: CDR1 MNHEY, CDR2 SVGAGI. The CDR3 has 16 amino acids. CDR3 in DNA: TGTGCCAGCAGTTACTCGGGGCTTCCAGGGAGGTCACCCCTCCACTTT. Amino acids: CASSYSGLPGRSPLHF.

This rearrangement joins TRBV27 to TRBJ1-2; possibly TRBD1 for D (6 bases). The V end was cut by 3 bases, the J end by 4 bases, with 12 bases between. Germline CDR1 is MNHEY and CDR2 is SMNVEV (reference sequence). The CDR3 contains 14 residues. This CDR3 is CASSFRGAGYGYTF. The CDR3 DNA is TGTGCCAGCAGTTTTAGGGGGGCAGGCTATGGCTACACCTTC.

This clone has a handful of counts. The chain is built from TRBV4-2 and TRBJ1-4; no clear D. This CDR3 comprises 14 residues. CDR1 is LGHNA, CDR2 YNFKEQ, per germline. The V gene lost 2 bases and the J gene lost 8 bases, with 12 bases spanning the gap. In DNA form, the CDR3 reads TGTGCCAGCAGCCAAAACCCAACGGGGGAAAAACTGTTTTTT. This codes for CASSQNPTGEKLFF.

This chain joins TRBV15 and TRBJ2-3; possibly TRBD1 or TRBD2 for D (6 bases each). Trimming shortened V by 1 base and J by 0 bases, and 8 bases separated the two germline ends. This CDR3 has 15 residues. CDR1 and CDR2 from the germline V gene are LNHNV and YYDKDF (reference sequence). As DNA, the CDR3 is TGTGCCACCAGCAGAGTCGGGGGCAGCACAGATACGCAGTATTTT. This gives the protein CATSRVGGSTDTQYF.

The genes are TRBV12-5 and TRBJ2-1; 8 bases agree with TRBD1. Germline V gives CDR1 LGHNT, CDR2 FRNRAP. Trimming cost V 3 bases and J 6 bases; bases outside gene matches: 7. CDR3 length: 15 amino acids. The CDR3 protein is CASGFHRGTLNEQFF. CDR3 bases: TGTGCTAGTGGTTTCCACAGGGGGACCCTCAATGAGCAGTTCTTC.

V usage is TRBV7-2 and J usage is TRBJ2-6; D not certain. Germline values: CDR1 SGHTA, CDR2 FQGNSA. The V gene lost 4 bases and the J gene lost 4 bases, with 8 bases spanning the gap. There are 14 residues in the CDR3. The CDR3 bases are TGTGCCAGCAGCTCAACGACAGGGGCCAACGTCCTGACTTTC. It specifies CASSSTTGANVLTF.

J is TRBJ1-1 and V is TRBV27; D is uncertain. Trimming stripped 5 bases from V and 5 bases from J, with 12 bases between. The CDR3 runs 13 residues. CDR1 is MNHEY and CDR2 is SMNVEV in the germline V gene (reference sequence). DNA for the CDR3: TGTGCCAGCAGTCGAGGGTTTTATACTGAAGCTTTCTTT. Its translation: CASSRGFYTEAFF.